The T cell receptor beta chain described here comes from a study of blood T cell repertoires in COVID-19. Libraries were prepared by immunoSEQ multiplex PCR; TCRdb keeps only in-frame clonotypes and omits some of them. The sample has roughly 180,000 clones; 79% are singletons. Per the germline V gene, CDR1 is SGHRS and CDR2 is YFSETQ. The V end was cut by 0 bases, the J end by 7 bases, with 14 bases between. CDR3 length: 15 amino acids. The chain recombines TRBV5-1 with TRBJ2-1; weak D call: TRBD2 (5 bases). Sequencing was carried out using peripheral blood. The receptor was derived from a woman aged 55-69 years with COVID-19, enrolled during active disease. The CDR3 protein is CASSLDFGVLNEQFF. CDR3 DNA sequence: TGCGCCAGCAGCTTGGATTTCGGGGTTTTGAATGAGCAGTTCTTC.